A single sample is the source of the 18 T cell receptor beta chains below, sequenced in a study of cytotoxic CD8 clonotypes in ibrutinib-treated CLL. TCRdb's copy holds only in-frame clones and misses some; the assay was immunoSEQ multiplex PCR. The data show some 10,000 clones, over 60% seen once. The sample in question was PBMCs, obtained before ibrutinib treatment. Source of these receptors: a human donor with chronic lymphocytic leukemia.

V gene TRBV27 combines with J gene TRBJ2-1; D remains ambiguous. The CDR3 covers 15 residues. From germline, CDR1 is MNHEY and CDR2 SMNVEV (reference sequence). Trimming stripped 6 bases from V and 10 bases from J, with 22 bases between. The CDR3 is CASRDGSDQVWEQFF. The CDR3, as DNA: TGTGCCAGCAGAGACGGCAGCGACCAAGTATGGGAGCAGTTCTTC.

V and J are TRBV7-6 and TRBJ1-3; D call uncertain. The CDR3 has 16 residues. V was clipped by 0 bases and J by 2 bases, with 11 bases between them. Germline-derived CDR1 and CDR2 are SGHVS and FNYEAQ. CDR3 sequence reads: CASSLANSWAGNTIYF. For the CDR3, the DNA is TGTGCCAGCAGCTTAGCGAACAGTTGGGCTGGAAACACCATATATTTT.

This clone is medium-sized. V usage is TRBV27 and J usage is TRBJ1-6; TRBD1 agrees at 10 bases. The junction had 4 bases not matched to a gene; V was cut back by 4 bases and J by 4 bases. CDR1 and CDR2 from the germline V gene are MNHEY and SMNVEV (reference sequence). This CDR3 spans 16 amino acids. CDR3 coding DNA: TGTGCCAGCAGTTCCGGGACAGGGGTTTATAATTCACCCCTCCACTTT. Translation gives CASSSGTGVYNSPLHF.

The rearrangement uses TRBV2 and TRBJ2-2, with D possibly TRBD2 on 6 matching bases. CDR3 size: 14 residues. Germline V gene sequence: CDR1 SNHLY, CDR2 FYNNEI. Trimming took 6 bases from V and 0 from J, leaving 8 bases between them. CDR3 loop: CASSGTANTGELFF. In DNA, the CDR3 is TGTGCCAGCAGCGGGACTGCGAACACCGGGGAGCTGTTTTTT.

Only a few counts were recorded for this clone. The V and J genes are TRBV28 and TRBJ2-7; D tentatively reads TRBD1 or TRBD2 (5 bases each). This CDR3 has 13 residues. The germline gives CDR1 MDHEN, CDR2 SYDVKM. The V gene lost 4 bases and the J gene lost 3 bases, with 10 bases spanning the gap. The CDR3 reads CASSWGRNYEQYF. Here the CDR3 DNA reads TGTGCCAGCAGTTGGGGACGAAACTACGAGCAGTACTTC.

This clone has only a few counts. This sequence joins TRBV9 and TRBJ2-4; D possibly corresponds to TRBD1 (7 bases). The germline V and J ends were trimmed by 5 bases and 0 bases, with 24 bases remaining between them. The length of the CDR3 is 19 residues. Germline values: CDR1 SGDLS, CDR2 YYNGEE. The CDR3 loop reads CASRRLGGGGALAKNIQYF. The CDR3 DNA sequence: TGTGCCAGCAGGCGCCTAGGGGGCGGAGGGGCTCTAGCCAAAAACATTCAGTACTTC.

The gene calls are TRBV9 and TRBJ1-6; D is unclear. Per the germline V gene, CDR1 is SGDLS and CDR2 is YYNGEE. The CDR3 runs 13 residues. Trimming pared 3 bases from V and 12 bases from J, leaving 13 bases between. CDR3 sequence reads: CASSGSQSGPLHF. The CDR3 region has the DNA TGTGCCAGCAGCGGTAGCCAGTCCGGACCCCTCCACTTT.

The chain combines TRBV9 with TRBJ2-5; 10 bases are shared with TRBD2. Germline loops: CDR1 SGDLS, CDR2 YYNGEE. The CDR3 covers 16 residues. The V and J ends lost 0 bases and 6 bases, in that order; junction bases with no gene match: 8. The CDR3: CASSVEPAGGRKTQYF. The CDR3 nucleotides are TGTGCCAGCAGCGTAGAACCAGCGGGAGGGCGAAAGACCCAGTACTTC.

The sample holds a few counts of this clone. The CDR3: CASSQGGRGRNSGNTIYF. Written as DNA, the CDR3 is TGCGCCAGCAGCCAAGGGGGAAGAGGGCGGAACTCTGGAAACACCATATATTTT. This chain connects TRBV4-1 to TRBJ1-3; no definite D call. From germline, CDR1 is MGHRA and CDR2 YSYEKL. V shed 1 base and J shed 0 bases, with 16 bases lying between them. The CDR3 has 18 residues.

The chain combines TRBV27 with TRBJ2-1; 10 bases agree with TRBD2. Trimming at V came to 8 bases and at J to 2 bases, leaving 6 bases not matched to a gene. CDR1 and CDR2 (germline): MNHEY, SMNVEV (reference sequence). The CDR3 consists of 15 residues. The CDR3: CASEASGRAYNEQFF. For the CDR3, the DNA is TGTGCCAGCGAGGCCAGCGGGAGGGCCTACAATGAGCAGTTCTTC.

The DNA for the CDR3 is TGCGCCCTGACGGATACGCAGTATTTT. This sequence encodes CALTDTQYF. The chain has TRBV5-1 and TRBJ2-3; no firm D call. Germline CDR1 and CDR2: SGHRS and YFSETQ. Trimming shortened V by 10 bases and J by 6 bases, and 6 bases separated the two germline ends. The CDR3 totals 9 residues.

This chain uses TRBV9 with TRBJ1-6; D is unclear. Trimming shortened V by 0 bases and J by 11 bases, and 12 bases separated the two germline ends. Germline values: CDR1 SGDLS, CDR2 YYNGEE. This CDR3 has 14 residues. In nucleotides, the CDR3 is TGTGCCAGCAGCGTAGAAGGGAGTCGAACACCCCTCCACTTT. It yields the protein CASSVEGSRTPLHF.

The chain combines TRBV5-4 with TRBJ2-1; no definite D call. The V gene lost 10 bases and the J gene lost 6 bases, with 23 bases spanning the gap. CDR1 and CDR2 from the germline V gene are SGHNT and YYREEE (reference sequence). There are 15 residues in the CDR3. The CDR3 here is CASSPNSDTTNEQFF. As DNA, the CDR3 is TGTGCCTCATCCCCAAATTCGGATACTACCAATGAGCAGTTCTTC.

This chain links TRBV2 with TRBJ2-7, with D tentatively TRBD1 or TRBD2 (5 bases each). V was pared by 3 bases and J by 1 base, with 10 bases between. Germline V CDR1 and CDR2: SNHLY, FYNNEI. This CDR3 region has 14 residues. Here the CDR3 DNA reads TGTGCCAGCAGTGAGGTGGGACGGTCCTACGAGCAGTACTTC. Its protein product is CASSEVGRSYEQYF. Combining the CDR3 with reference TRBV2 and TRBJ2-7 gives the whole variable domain EPEVTQTPSHQVTQMGQEVILRCVPISNHLYFYWYRQILGQKVEFLVSFYNNEISEKSEIFDDQFSVERPDGSNFTLKIRSTKLEDSAMYFCASSEVGRSYEQYFGPGTRLTVT.

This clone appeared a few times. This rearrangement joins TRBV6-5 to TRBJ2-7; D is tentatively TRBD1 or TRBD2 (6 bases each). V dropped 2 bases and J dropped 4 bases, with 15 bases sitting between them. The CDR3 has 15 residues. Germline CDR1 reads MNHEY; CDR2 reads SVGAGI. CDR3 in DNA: TGTGCCAGCAGTTACCGCGAAGGGGGAGGATACGAGCAGTACTTC. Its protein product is CASSYREGGGYEQYF.

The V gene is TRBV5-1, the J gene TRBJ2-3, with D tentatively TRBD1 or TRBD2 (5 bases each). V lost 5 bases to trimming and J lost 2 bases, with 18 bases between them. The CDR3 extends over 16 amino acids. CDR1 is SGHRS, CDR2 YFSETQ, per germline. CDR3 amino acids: CASSRGITGNTDTQYF. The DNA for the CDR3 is TGCGCCAGCAGTAGGGGAATTACGGGGAACACAGATACGCAGTATTTT.

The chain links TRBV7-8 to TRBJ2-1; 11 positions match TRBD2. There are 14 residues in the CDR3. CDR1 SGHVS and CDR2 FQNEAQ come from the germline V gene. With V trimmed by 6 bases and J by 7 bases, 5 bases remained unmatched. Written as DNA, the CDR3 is TGTGCCAGCAGACTAGCGGGAGTTCGGAATGAGCAGTTCTTC. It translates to CASRLAGVRNEQFF.

The CDR3 DNA follows: TGCGCCAGCAGCCCGGGACAGGGGGCGGATACGCAGTATTTT. Translating it yields CASSPGQGADTQYF. The V call is TRBV5-1, the J call TRBJ2-3, with 12 bases that match TRBD1. The CDR3 contains 14 residues. Unmatched junction bases numbered 3, after V lost 4 bases and J lost 6 bases. CDR1 is SGHRS and CDR2 is YFSETQ in the germline V gene.